The sequence of this T cell receptor (beta chain) was determined in a study of PD-1 blockade in classical Hodgkin lymphoma. Repertoires were generated with immunoSEQ multiplex PCR, while TCRdb's copy carries only in-frame clones and drops some. The sample has around 40,000 clones, about 71% seen once. Germline V gene lookup returns CDR1 SGHTA and CDR2 FQGNSA. This CDR3 has 15 residues. V gave up 3 bases and J gave up 5 bases, with 16 bases separating them. A few counts support this clone. Its cognate antigen is unknown. All the patients suffered relapse after autologous stem cell transplantation, and brentuximab vedotin exposure differed. Overall study results and limits: Newly diagnosed and completely responding patients shared comparable baseline diversity. Newly diagnosed patients reportedly had lower baseline TCR diversity than healthy donors. The causes of the repertoire differences, possibly disease activity or prior therapy, remain undefined.

The clonotype comes from a human donor with classical Hodgkin lymphoma. This chain joins TRBV7-2 and TRBJ2-5; weak D call: TRBD2 (5 bases). The sequenced sample was peripheral blood mononuclear cells (PBMCs), obtained at baseline. The CDR3 DNA reads TGTGCCAGCAGCTTTCTCGGGAATGGATTGGAGACCCAGTACTTC. The encoded protein is CASSFLGNGLETQYF.